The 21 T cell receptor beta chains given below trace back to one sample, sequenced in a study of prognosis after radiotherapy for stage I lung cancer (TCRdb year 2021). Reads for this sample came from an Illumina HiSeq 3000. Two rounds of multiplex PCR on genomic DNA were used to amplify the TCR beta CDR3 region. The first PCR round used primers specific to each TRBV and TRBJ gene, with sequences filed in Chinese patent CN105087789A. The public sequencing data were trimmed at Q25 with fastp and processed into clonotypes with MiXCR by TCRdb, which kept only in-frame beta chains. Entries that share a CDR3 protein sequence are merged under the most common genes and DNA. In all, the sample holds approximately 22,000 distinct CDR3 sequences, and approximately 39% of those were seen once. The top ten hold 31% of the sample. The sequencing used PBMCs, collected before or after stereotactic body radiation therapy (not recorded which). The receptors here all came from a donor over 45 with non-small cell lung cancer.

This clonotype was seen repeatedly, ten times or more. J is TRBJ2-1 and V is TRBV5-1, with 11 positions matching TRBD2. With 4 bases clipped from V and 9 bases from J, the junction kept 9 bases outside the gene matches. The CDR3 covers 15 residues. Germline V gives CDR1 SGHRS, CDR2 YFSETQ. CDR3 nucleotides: TGCGCCAGCAGCCCCGGGACTAGCGGAAGTGGTGAGCAGTTCTTC. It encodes CASSPGTSGSGEQFF.

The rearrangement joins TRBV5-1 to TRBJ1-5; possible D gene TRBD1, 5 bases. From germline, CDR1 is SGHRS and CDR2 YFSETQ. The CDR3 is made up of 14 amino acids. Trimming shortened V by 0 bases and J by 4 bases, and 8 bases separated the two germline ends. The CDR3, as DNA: TGCGCCAGCAGCTTGGAAGGGGTGAATCAGCCCCAGCATTTT. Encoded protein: CASSLEGVNQPQHF.

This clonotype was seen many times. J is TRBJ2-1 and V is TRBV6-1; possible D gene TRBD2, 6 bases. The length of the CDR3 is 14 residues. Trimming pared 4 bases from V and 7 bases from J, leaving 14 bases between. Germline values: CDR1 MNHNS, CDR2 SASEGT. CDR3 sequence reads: CASSATRSANEQFF. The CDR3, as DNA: TGTGCCAGCAGTGCGACTAGGTCTGCGAATGAGCAGTTCTTC.

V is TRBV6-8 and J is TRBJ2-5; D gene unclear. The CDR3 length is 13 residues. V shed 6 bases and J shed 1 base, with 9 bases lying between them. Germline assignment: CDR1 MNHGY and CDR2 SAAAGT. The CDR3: CASSSNTQETQYF. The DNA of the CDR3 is TGTGCCAGCAGCTCAAATACCCAAGAGACCCAGTACTTC.

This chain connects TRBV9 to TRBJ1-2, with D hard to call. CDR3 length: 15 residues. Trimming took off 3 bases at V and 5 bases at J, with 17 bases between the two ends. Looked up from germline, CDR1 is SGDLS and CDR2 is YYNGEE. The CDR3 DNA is TGTGCCAGCAGCGCCTCTTCCACCGGTCAGTATGGCTACACCTTC. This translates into CASSASSTGQYGYTF.

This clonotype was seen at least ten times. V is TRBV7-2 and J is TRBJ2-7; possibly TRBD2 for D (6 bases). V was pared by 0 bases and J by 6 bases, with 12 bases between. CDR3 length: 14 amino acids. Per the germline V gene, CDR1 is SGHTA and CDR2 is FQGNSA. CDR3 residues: CASSLARDLGEQYF. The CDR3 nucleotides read TGTGCCAGCAGCTTAGCGCGGGACCTCGGCGAGCAGTACTTC.

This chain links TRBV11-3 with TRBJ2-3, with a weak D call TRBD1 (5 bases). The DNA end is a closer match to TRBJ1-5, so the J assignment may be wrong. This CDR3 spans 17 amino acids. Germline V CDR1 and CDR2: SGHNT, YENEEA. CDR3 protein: CASSLGDYTIPTDTQHF. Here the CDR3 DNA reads TGTGCCAGCAGCTTAGGGGACTATACAATTCCCACAGATACGCAGCATTTT.

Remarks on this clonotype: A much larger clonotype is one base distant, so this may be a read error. CDR3 in amino acids: CASIATDEQFF. In nucleotides, the CDR3 is TGTGCCAGCATAGCTACGGATGAGCAGTTCTTC. This sequence joins TRBV2 and TRBJ2-1; no firm D call. Germline V gene lookup returns CDR1 SNHLY and CDR2 FYNNEI. The V end lost 7 bases, the J end lost 8 bases, and 9 bases lay between the germline ends. This CDR3 comprises 11 residues.

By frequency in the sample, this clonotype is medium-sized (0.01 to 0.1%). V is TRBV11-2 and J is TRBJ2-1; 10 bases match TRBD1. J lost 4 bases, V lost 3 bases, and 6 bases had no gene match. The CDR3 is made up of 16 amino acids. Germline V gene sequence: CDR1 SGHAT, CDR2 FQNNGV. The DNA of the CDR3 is TGTGCCAGCAGCTTCCCGACAGGGGGCGAGTACAATGAGCAGTTCTTC. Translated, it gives CASSFPTGGEYNEQFF. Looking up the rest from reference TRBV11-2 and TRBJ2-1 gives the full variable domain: EAGVAQSPRYKIIEKRQSVAFWCNPISGHATLYWYQQILGQGPKLLIQFQNNGVVDDSQLPKDRFSAERLKGVDSTLKIQPAKLEDSAVYLCASSFPTGGEYNEQFFGPGTRLTVL.

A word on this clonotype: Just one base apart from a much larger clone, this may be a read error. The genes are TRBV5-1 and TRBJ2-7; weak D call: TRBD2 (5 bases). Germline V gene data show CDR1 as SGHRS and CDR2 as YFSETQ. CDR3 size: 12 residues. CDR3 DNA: TGCACCAGCAGCACTGACTACTACGAGCAGTACTTC. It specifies CTSSTDYYEQYF.

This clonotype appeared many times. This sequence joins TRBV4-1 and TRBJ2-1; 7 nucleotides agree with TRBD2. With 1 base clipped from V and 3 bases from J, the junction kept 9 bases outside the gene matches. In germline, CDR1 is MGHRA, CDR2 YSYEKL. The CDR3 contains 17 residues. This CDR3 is CASSQAVGGSLYNEQFF. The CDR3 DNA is TGCGCCAGCAGCCAAGCCGTGGGGGGGTCCCTCTACAATGAGCAGTTCTTC.

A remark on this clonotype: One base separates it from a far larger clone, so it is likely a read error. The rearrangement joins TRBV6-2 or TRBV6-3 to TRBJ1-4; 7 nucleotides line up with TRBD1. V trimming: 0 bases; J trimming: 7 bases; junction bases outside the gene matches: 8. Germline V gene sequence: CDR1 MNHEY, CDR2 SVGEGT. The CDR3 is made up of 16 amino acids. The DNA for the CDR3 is TGTGCCAGCAGTTACTCCTCACAGGGGTCGGGTGAAAAACTGTTTTTT. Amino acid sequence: CASSYSSQGSGEKLFF.

CDR3 nucleotide sequence: TGTGCCAGCAGTCGGACTAGCGGACCCACAGATACGCAGTATTTT. Residues: CASSRTSGPTDTQYF. The V call is TRBV25-1, the J call TRBJ2-3; 10 positions match TRBD2. The CDR3 runs to 15 residues. Germline CDR1 and CDR2: MGHDK and SYGVNS. V lost 5 bases, J lost 2 bases, and 4 bases stayed unmatched.

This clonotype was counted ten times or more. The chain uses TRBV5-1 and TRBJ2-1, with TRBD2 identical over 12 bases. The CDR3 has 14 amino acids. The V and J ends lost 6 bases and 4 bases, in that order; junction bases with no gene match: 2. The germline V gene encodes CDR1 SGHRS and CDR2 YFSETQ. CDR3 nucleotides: TGCGCCAGCACACTAGCGGGAGGTTACAATGAGCAGTTCTTC. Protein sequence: CASTLAGGYNEQFF. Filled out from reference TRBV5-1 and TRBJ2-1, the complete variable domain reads KAGVTQTPRYLIKTRGQQVTLSCSPISGHRSVSWYQQTPGQGLQFLFEYFSETQRNKGNFPGRFSGRQFSNSRSEMNVSTLELGDSALYLCASTLAGGYNEQFFGPGTRLTVL.

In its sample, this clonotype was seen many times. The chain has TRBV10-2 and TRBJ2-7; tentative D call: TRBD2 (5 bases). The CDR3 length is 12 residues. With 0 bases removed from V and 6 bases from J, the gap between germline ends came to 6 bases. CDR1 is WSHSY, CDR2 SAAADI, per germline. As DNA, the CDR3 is TGCGCCAGCAGTGAGTCGGGAGTCGAGCAGTACTTC. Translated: CASSESGVEQYF.

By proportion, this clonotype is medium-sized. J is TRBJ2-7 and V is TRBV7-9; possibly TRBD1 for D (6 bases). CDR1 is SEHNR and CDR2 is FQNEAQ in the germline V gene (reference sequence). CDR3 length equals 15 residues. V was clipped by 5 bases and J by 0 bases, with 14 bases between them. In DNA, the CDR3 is TGTGCCAGCAGCCCACCGGGACATATCTCCTACGAGCAGTACTTC. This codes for CASSPPGHISYEQYF.

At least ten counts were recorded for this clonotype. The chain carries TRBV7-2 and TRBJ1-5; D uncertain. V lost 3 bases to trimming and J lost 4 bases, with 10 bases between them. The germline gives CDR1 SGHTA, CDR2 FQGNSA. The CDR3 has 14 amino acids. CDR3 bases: TGTGCCAGCAGCTTGGTCCTACGAAATCAGCCCCAGCATTTT. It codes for CASSLVLRNQPQHF.

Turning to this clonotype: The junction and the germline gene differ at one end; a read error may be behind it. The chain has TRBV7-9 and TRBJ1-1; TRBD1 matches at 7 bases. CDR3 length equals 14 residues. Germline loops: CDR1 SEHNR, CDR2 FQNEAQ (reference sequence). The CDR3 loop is CASSPGTENTEAFF. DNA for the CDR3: TGTGCCAGCAGCCCCGGGACAGAGAACACTGAAGCTTTCTTC.

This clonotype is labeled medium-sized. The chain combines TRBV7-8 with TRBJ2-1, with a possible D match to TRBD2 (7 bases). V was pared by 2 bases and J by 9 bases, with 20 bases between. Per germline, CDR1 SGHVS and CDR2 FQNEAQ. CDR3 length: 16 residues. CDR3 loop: CASSLIVGGPEGEQFF. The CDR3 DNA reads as TGTGCCAGCAGCTTAATTGTGGGGGGGCCCGAGGGTGAGCAGTTCTTC.

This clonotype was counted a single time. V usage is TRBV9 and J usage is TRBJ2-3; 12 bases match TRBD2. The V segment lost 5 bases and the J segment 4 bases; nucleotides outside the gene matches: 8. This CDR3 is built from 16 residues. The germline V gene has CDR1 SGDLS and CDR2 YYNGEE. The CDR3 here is CASRRGLAGGPDTQYF. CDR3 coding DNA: TGTGCCAGCAGACGGGGGCTAGCGGGAGGGCCAGATACGCAGTATTTT.

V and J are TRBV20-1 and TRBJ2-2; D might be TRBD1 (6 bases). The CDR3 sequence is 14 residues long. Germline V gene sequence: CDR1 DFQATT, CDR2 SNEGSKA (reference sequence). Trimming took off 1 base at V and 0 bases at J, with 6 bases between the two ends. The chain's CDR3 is CSARGTANTGELFF. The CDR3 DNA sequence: TGCAGTGCTAGAGGGACAGCGAACACCGGGGAGCTGTTTTTT.